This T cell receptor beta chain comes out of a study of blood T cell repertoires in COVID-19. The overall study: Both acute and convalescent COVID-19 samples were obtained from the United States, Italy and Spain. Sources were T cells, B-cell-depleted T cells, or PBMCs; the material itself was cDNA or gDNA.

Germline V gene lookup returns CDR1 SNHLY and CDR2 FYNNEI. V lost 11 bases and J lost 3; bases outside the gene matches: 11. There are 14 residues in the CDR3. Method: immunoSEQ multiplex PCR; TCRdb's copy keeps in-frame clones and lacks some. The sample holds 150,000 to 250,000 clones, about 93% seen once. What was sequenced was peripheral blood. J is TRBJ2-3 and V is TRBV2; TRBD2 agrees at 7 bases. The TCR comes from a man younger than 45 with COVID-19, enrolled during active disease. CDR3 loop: CAGSSGLETDTQYF. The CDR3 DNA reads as TGTGCCGGGTCTAGCGGTCTAGAAACAGATACGCAGTATTTT.